This T cell receptor (beta chain) appears in the sequencing data of a study of metastatic and nonmetastatic thyroid tumors. Looking at the study overall: It was across blood and tumor or nodule tissue from malignant and benign thyroid patients that repertoires were compared. Regarding the study as a whole: The reported finding was significantly higher TCR beta diversity in malignant thyroid tumors relative to benign nodules, in blood and tumor.

The table lists this clone with many counts. Its antigen is not known. Through MiXCR, TCRdb re-clonotyped the PCR reads. This sample yields about 39,000 clones, of which 9.5% to 13% are seen a single time; approximately 10% belongs to the top ten. Germline V gene lookup returns CDR1 SGHTA and CDR2 FQGNSA. This CDR3 is built from 13 residues. Trimming stripped 3 bases from V and 7 bases from J, with 7 bases between. Each patient went into thyroid surgery without having received any treatment. Sequencing used blood. The sequence was obtained from a male donor with papillary thyroid cancer or a benign thyroid nodule (not recorded which). Some clones in this sample may be carry-over from other donors' samples. The chain carries TRBV7-2 and TRBJ1-6; D is undetermined. The CDR3 loop is CASSFQGNSPLHF. DNA for the CDR3: TGTGCCAGCAGCTTTCAAGGGAATTCACCCCTCCACTTT.